A single sample gave rise to the 4 T cell receptor beta chains below, sequenced in a study of Ad26.COV2.S vaccination and SARS-CoV-2 variants. Stated treatment: roughly 18 received Ad26.COV2.S at low or high dose, single or two shots; five or six received placebo; per-sample allocation not given. Day 63 following the first vaccine or placebo injection was when the samples were taken. Here immunoSEQ multiplex PCR was the method, and the copy in TCRdb shows in-frame clones only, minus some. The sample has more than 300,000 clones, around 85% seen once. The specimen was peripheral blood, collected in a trial of Ad26.COV2.S vaccine versus placebo. The receptors shown here come from a person aged 18 to 59 who received the Ad26.COV2.S COVID-19 vaccine or a placebo.

This chain links TRBV5-1 with TRBJ2-2, with D unresolved. The germline V gene encodes CDR1 SGHRS and CDR2 YFSETQ. Trimming took 0 bases from V and 2 from J, leaving 11 bases between them. The CDR3 has 16 amino acids. The CDR3 DNA is TGCGCCAGCAGCTTGGTGGCAGGCTTCAACACCGGGGAGCTGTTTTTT. It codes for CASSLVAGFNTGELFF.

The V and J genes are TRBV27 and TRBJ1-5; a weak D match, TRBD1 (6 bases). V gave up 0 bases and J gave up 2 bases, with 8 bases separating them. There are 15 residues in the CDR3. Germline V gene sequence: CDR1 MNHEY, CDR2 SMNVEV (reference sequence). The CDR3 region has the DNA TGTGCCAGCAGTTTATCGCCAGGGGGCAATCAGCCCCAGCATTTT. Protein product: CASSLSPGGNQPQHF.

This chain connects TRBV7-9 to TRBJ2-1; 11 nucleotides line up with TRBD2. J lost 8 bases, V lost 3 bases, and 18 bases had no gene match. Germline lookup yields CDR1 SEHNR and CDR2 FQNEAQ (reference sequence). The CDR3 has 19 amino acids. The CDR3 DNA sequence: TGTGCCAGCAGCTTTCCTAGCGGGGGGAGCCTTTCACCTATGGATGAGCAGTTCTTC. Its translation: CASSFPSGGSLSPMDEQFF. The full variable domain, rest sourced from reference TRBV7-9 and TRBJ2-1, is DTGVSQNPRHKITKRGQNVTFRCDPISEHNRLYWYRQTLGQGPEFLTYFQNEAQLEKSRLLSDRFSAERPKGSFSTLEIQRTEQGDSAMYLCASSFPSGGSLSPMDEQFFGPGTRLTVL.

The rearrangement joins TRBV28 to TRBJ1-3; D is possibly TRBD1 (5 bases). CDR1 is MDHEN and CDR2 is SYDVKM in the germline V gene. The ends were cut back, 6 bases at V and 0 bases at J, with 9 bases in the middle. The CDR3 spans 14 residues. The CDR3 bases are TGTGCCAGCAGATTCGGGGGCTCTGGAAACACCATATATTTT. The encoded protein is CASRFGGSGNTIYF.